Included here is one TCR beta chain sequence, with context. This clone has a single count. Which antigen it targets is not known. The record has no base qualities; no much larger clone is one base away. These data come from a study of blood T cell repertoires in COVID-19 (dated by TCRdb to 2018 to 2020). About the study as a whole: Samples from collaborators originated in the United States, Italy and Spain and spanned both the acute and convalescent phases of COVID-19. HLA class I and class II types, where available, came from metadata supplied by the sample provider rather than from assay-based typing. Sample metadata almost always included a de-identified subject ID, COVID-19 status, age in years and sex. The repertoires were released in a freely available public database intended as a resource for research on the immune response to SARS-CoV-2. The samples were drawn from two sources: the first 160 participants of the ongoing ImmuneRACE study, and about 1,300 subjects contributed by 6 global collaborators. Deeply sampled blood TCRbeta repertoires from subjects exposed to, actively infected with, or recovered from COVID-19 were included in the dataset. The prospective study material was composed of cDNA or gDNA derived from T cells, B-cell-depleted T cells, or PBMCs.

What the study reported, not specific to this receptor: How much clinical and demographic metadata was included differed by source and by participant, and the metadata was provided uncurated.

Each collaborating institution followed its own protocols to collect whole blood in K2EDTA tubes. For TCRbeta analysis, collaborator samples were shipped as frozen whole blood, as isolated PBMCs, or as DNA extracted from either sample type. TCRbeta CDR3 regions were amplified from genomic DNA by means of the immunoSEQ Assay, a bias-controlled multiplex PCR. The authors' pipeline ran thus. The number of nucleated cells in each sample was estimated by amplification of reference gene primers within the assay. To quantify the absolute abundance of each unique TCRbeta CDR3 rearrangement, sequence reads were collapsed and filtered. For each sample, productive Simpson clonality was calculated as the square root of Simpson's diversity index across productive rearrangements. Entries here come from immuneACCESS through TCRdb and include only in-frame sequences with V and J called. Some clones fail to appear in such tables; in the studies checked, an unresolved V gene covers under half of the shortfall, and the cause of the remainder is unknown. Clonal size and the V and J genes are those of that table, whereas D and trimming came from the DNA. A total of tens of thousands of clones appear in this sample, 91% of them only once. The ten largest clones add up to more than 3% of the sample.

The CDR3 spans 15 residues, from the cysteine through the phenylalanine. Only the CDR3 region is kept as DNA, spanning 45 bases read in frame from base 1. CDR1 and CDR2, looked up from the germline V gene (reference sequence), are LNHDA and SQIVND. V is cut back by 4 bases and J by 6 bases, with 7 bases in the junction unmatched. The sequencing input was peripheral blood. The chain is assembled from TRBV19 and TRBJ1-2; TRBD1 lines up with 11 middle nucleotides. The TCR was taken from a man in his fifties with acute or convalescent COVID-19. The encoded CDR3 is CASSTRTGGSNGYTF. The bases are TGTGCCAGTAGTACCCGGACAGGGGGCTCGAATGGCTACACCTTC.